Sequencing of this TCR beta chain was carried out in a study of blood T cell repertoires in COVID-19. Assay: immunoSEQ multiplex PCR; the TCRdb copy retains only in-frame clones and omits some. Counted here are about 160,000 clones, roughly nine tenths occurring once; the ten biggest clones make up about a sixth. Trimming stripped 3 bases from V and 0 bases from J, with 9 bases between. The CDR3 contains 15 residues. In germline, CDR1 is KGHSH, CDR2 LQKENI. The chain uses TRBV18 and TRBJ1-3, with unresolved D. This TCR came from a man aged 55 to 69 with active or convalescent COVID-19. The sample was peripheral blood. Written as DNA, the CDR3 is TGTGCCAGCTCACCGGGTGGAGACTCTGGAAACACCATATATTTT. Its translation is CASSPGGDSGNTIYF.